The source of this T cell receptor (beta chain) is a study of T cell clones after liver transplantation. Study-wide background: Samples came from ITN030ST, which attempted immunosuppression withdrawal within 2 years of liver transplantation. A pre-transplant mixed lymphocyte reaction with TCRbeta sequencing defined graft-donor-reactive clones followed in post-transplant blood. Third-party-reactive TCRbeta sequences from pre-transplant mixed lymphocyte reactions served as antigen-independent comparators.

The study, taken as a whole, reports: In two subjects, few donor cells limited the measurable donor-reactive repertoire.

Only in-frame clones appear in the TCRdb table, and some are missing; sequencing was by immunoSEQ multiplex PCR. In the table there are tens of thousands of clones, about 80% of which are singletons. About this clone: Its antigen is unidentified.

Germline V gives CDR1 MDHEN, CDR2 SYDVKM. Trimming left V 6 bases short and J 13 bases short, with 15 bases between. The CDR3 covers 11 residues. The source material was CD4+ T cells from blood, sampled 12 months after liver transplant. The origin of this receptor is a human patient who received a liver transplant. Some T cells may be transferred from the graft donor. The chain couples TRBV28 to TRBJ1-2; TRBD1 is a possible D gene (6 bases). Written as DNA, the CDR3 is TGTGCCAGCAGCTCTTCCCGGGACACCACCTTC. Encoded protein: CASSSSRDTTF.